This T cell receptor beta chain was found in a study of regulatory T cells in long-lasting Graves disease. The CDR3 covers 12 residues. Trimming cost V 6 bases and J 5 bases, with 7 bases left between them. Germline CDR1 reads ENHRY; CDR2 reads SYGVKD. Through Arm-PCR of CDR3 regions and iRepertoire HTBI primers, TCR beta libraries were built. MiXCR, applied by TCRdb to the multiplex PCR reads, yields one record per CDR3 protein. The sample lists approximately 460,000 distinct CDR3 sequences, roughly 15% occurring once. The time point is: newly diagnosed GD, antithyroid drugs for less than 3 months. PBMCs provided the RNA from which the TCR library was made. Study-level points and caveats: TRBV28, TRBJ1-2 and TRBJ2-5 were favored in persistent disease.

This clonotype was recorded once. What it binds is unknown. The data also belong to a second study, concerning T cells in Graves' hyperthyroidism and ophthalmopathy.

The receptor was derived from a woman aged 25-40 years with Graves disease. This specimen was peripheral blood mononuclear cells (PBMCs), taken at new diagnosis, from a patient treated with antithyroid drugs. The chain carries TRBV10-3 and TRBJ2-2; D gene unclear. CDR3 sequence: CAIRVGTGELFF. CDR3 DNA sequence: TGTGCCATCAGGGTCGGGACCGGGGAGCTGTTTTTT.